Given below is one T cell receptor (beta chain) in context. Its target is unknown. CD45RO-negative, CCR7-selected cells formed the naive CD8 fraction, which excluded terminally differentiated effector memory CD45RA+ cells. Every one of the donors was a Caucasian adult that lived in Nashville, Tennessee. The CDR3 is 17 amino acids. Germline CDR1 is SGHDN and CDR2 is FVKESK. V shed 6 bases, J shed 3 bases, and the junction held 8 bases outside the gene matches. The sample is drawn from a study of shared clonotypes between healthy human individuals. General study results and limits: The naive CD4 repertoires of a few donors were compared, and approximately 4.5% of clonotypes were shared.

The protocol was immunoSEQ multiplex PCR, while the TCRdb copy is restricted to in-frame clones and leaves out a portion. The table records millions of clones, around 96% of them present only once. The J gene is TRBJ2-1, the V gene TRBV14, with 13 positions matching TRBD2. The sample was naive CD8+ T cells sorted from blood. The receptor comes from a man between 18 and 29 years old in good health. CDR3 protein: CASRPTGTSGVYNEQFF. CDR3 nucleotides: TGTGCCAGCAGACCCACCGGGACTAGCGGGGTCTACAATGAGCAGTTCTTC.